This T cell receptor beta chain stems from a study of cytomegalovirus exposure and HLA in healthy donors. PCR amplification relied on 60 Vbeta primers (plus 13 Jbeta primers). The table came from immunoSEQ multiplex PCR; TCRdb's copy has only in-frame clones and leaves some out. The data hold approximately 100,000 clones, with 9.4% observed a single time. This CDR3 has 16 residues. Germline CDR1 and CDR2: MNHEY and SMNVEV (reference sequence). V was clipped by 4 bases and J by 0 bases; unmatched bases: 9. The sample holds a few counts of this clone. The J gene is TRBJ2-7, the V gene TRBV27; TRBD1 agrees at 7 bases. The TCR comes from a man aged 50 to 59 in good health and CMV-seropositive. Sequences were obtained from PBMCs. Here the CDR3 reads CASSSLQGYSSYEQYF. DNA for the CDR3: TGTGCCAGCAGTTCTTTACAGGGGTACAGCTCCTACGAGCAGTACTTC.